The 22 T cell receptor beta chains presented below share a single source sample, sequenced in a study of blood T cell repertoires in COVID-19. The method was immunoSEQ multiplex PCR; TCRdb's version includes in-frame clones alone and lacks a portion of them. The data hold around 160,000 clones, with 90% observed a single time. Sequenced sample: peripheral blood. The receptor source for this set is a man aged 55 to 70 with active or convalescent COVID-19.

The CDR3 is CASRIPTGTNYGYTF. The DNA for the CDR3 is TGTGCCAGCAGAATCCCGACAGGCACTAACTATGGCTACACCTTC. J is TRBJ1-2 and V is TRBV7-9; D is possibly TRBD1 (6 bases). Germline V lookup: CDR1 SEHNR, CDR2 FQNEAQ (reference sequence). The CDR3 spans 15 residues. The germline V and J ends were trimmed by 6 bases and 0 bases, with 14 bases remaining between them. Drawing the rest from reference TRBV7-9 and TRBJ1-2, the complete variable domain is DTGVSQNPRHKITKRGQNVTFRCDPISEHNRLYWYRQTLGQGPEFLTYFQNEAQLEKSRLLSDRFSAERPKGSFSTLEIQRTEQGDSAMYLCASRIPTGTNYGYTFGSGTRLTVV.

This clone was counted a few times. The chain recombines TRBV10-1 with TRBJ1-6; tentative D call: TRBD1 (6 bases). Trimming removed 8 bases at V and 16 bases at J, with 15 bases between. The CDR3 has 11 amino acids. Per the germline V gene, CDR1 is WNHNN and CDR2 is SYGVQD (reference sequence). The CDR3 DNA is TGCGCCAGCGGAACTACAGGGAGACTCCACTTT. This codes for CASGTTGRLHF.

The chain links TRBV15 to TRBJ1-3; no definite D call. V lost 3 bases to trimming and J lost 3 bases, with 21 bases between them. Germline V gene data show CDR1 as LNHNV and CDR2 as YYDKDF (reference sequence). This CDR3 comprises 18 residues. This CDR3 reads CATSSSDSRTAFGNTIYF. CDR3 bases: TGTGCCACCAGCAGTTCAGACTCCAGGACTGCTTTTGGAAACACCATATATTTT.

V is TRBV2 and J is TRBJ1-5; D is perhaps TRBD1 (6 bases). Germline V lookup: CDR1 SNHLY, CDR2 FYNNEI. V lost 6 bases, J lost 0 bases, and 15 bases lay in between. CDR3 length: 16 amino acids. CDR3 nucleotides: TGTGCCAGCAGAAGAGGGACAAGTTATAGCAATCAGCCCCAGCATTTT. Translating gives CASRRGTSYSNQPQHF.

The chain employs TRBV6-1 and TRBJ1-2; tentatively, D is TRBD1 (5 bases). V lost 1 base and J 1 base, leaving 10 bases between the germline ends. The germline gives CDR1 MNHNS, CDR2 SASEGT. The CDR3 loop spans 15 amino acids. The CDR3 reads CASSEGQGSNYGYTF. CDR3 in DNA: TGTGCCAGCAGTGAAGGCCAGGGAAGTAACTATGGCTACACCTTC.

A single count supports this clone. The chain employs TRBV30 and TRBJ2-1; D gene ambiguous. The CDR3 contains 12 residues. CDR1 and CDR2 from the germline V gene are GTSNPN and SVGIG (reference sequence). Trimming took 4 bases from V and 6 from J, leaving 10 bases between them. The CDR3 loop is CAWTRTSNEQFF. The CDR3 DNA reads TGTGCCTGGACCCGTACCAGCAATGAGCAGTTCTTC.

This clone appeared a few times. The chain is built from TRBV7-9 and TRBJ2-5; 9 bases map to TRBD1. Losses at the gene ends were 5 bases for V and 4 bases for J; bases not matched to a gene: 5. The germline gives CDR1 SEHNR, CDR2 FQNEAQ (reference sequence). CDR3 length: 14 residues. The CDR3: CASSIQGAGETQYF. The CDR3, as DNA: TGTGCCAGCAGCATACAGGGGGCGGGAGAGACCCAGTACTTC.

This clone appeared once. The CDR3 sequence is CASSPPSAGGAGEQYF. The CDR3 region has the DNA TGTGCCAGCTCACCCCCATCGGCAGGGGGCGCGGGCGAGCAGTACTTC. The chain employs TRBV18 and TRBJ2-7; 8 bases fit TRBD1. There are 16 residues in the CDR3. Germline assignment: CDR1 KGHSH and CDR2 LQKENI. After removal of 3 bases from V and 6 bases from J, the junction contained 13 bases not matched to a gene. The entire variable domain, with the rest obtained from reference TRBV18 and TRBJ2-7, is as follows: NAGVMQNPRHLVRRRGQEARLRCSPMKGHSHVYWYRQLPEEGLKFMVYLQKENIIDESGMPKERFSAEFPKEGPSILRIQQVVRGDSAAYFCASSPPSAGGAGEQYFGPGTRLTVT.

The rearrangement uses TRBV29-1 and TRBJ2-7; 7 bases agree with TRBD2. V gave up 4 bases and J gave up 6 bases; unmatched junction bases: 3. The CDR3 extends over 11 amino acids. CDR1 and CDR2 from the germline V gene are SQVTM and ANQGSEA. CDR3 loop: CSVGGSSEQYF. CDR3 nucleotides: TGCAGCGTTGGCGGGAGTAGCGAGCAGTACTTC.

The CDR3 sequence is CASSPQGRAYNEQFF. CDR3 nucleotide sequence: TGTGCCAGCAGCCCACAGGGAAGGGCCTACAATGAGCAGTTCTTC. The V and J genes are TRBV7-2 and TRBJ2-1; possibly TRBD1 for D (6 bases). The CDR3 is made up of 15 amino acids. V was pared by 5 bases and J by 2 bases, with 13 bases between. Germline CDR1 and CDR2: SGHTA and FQGNSA. Looking up the rest from reference TRBV7-2 and TRBJ2-1 gives the full variable domain: GAGVSQSPSNKVTEKGKDVELRCDPISGHTALYWYRQSLGQGLEFLIYFQGNSAPDKSGLPSDRFSAERTGGSVSTLTIQRTQQEDSAVYLCASSPQGRAYNEQFFGPGTRLTVL.

The CDR3 DNA sequence: TGCGCCAGCAGCTTGGAACCAGGGGGTATAGGAAACACCATATATTTT. This sequence encodes CASSLEPGGIGNTIYF. This chain links TRBV5-1 with TRBJ1-3; the match to TRBD1 covers 7 bases. CDR1 and CDR2 (germline): SGHRS, YFSETQ. The CDR3 spans 16 residues. V shed 0 bases and J 4 bases; nucleotides not matched to a gene: 7.

About this clone itself: Relative to the germline gene, one junction end is altered; a read error may explain this. The chain combines TRBV27 with TRBJ2-3, with D possibly matching TRBD2 (5 bases). The CDR3 loop spans 12 amino acids. Germline CDR1 and CDR2: MNHEY and SMNVEV (reference sequence). In DNA, the CDR3 is TGTGCCAGCAGTCCGGGAAATGTGGACCCAAATTTT. Translating gives CASSPGNVDPNF.

The chain recombines TRBV10-1 with TRBJ2-1; a weak D match, TRBD2 (6 bases). CDR3 length: 14 residues. Trimming cost V 3 bases and J 12 bases, with 18 bases left between them. The germline V gene has CDR1 WNHNN and CDR2 SYGVQD (reference sequence). CDR3: CASSEEGLFGRQFF. CDR3 bases: TGCGCCAGCAGTGAAGAGGGCCTGTTCGGGAGGCAGTTCTTC.

This chain links TRBV7-8 with TRBJ1-5; D possibly corresponds to TRBD1 (6 bases). This CDR3 has 15 amino acids. Trimming removed 7 bases at V and 6 bases at J, with 19 bases between. Germline CDR1 reads SGHVS; CDR2 reads FQNEAQ. The chain's CDR3 is CASTANPGETQPQHF. The CDR3 bases are TGTGCCAGCACCGCCAACCCAGGGGAAACTCAGCCCCAGCATTTT. Variable domain in full (rest from reference TRBV7-8 and TRBJ1-5): GAGVSQSPRYKVAKRGQDVALRCDPISGHVSLFWYQQALGQGPEFLTYFQNEAQLDKSGLPSDRFFAERPEGSVSTLKIQRTQQEDSAVYLCASTANPGETQPQHFGDGTRLSIL.

This chain links TRBV5-1 with TRBJ2-5; 8 positions match TRBD1. Trimming at V came to 7 bases and at J to 2 bases, leaving 19 bases not matched to a gene. The CDR3 runs 18 residues. Germline V lookup: CDR1 SGHRS, CDR2 YFSETQ. The CDR3 coding sequence is TGCGCCAGCGGATGGGACAGGAACCACCCCCCCCTTCAAGAGACCCAGTACTTC. Its translation: CASGWDRNHPPLQETQYF.

The gene calls are TRBV19 and TRBJ1-2, with a possible D match to TRBD1 (6 bases). The CDR3 loop spans 13 amino acids. Germline loops: CDR1 LNHDA, CDR2 SQIVND (reference sequence). The ends were cut back, 10 bases at V and 1 base at J, with 13 bases in the middle. As DNA, the CDR3 is TGTGCCACCTCGAGGACAGTTAACTATGGCTACACCTTC. This translates into CATSRTVNYGYTF.

The chain joins TRBV27 to TRBJ2-7; TRBD2 might be the D (6 bases). The V end lost 4 bases, the J end lost 3 bases, and 10 bases lay between the germline ends. The germline V gene has CDR1 MNHEY and CDR2 SMNVEV (reference sequence). This CDR3 spans 13 amino acids. The chain's CDR3 is CASSSQGGYEQYF. CDR3 nucleotides: TGTGCCAGCAGTTCCCAGGGAGGCTACGAGCAGTACTTC.

The CDR3 here is CATSSHWGGVNTEAFF. The CDR3 DNA sequence: TGTGCCACCAGCAGCCACTGGGGGGGTGTGAACACTGAAGCTTTCTTT. The chain is built from TRBV15 and TRBJ1-1; TRBD1 might be the D (5 bases). The V end lost 3 bases, the J end lost 0 bases, and 14 bases lay between the germline ends. The length of the CDR3 is 16 residues. Germline CDR1 and CDR2: LNHNV and YYDKDF (reference sequence). Complete variable domain (other parts from reference TRBV15 and TRBJ1-1): DAMVIQNPRYQVTQFGKPVTLSCSQTLNHNVMYWYQQKSSQAPKLLFHYYDKDFNNEADTPDNFQSRRPNTSFCFLDIRSPGLGDTAMYLCATSSHWGGVNTEAFFGQGTRLTVV.

The V call is TRBV3-1 (or the pseudogene TRBV3-2), the J call TRBJ1-2; D possibly corresponds to TRBD1 (5 bases). Trimming cost V 0 bases and J 6 bases, with 14 bases left between them. Per germline, CDR1 LGHDT and CDR2 YNNKEL (reference sequence). This CDR3 is built from 15 residues. The CDR3 is CASSQEGPGWDGYTF. The CDR3 bases are TGTGCCAGCAGCCAAGAGGGTCCAGGGTGGGATGGCTACACCTTC.

The rearrangement joins TRBV2 to TRBJ2-5; 8 positions agree with TRBD2. The CDR3 is made up of 14 amino acids. The germline V gene has CDR1 SNHLY and CDR2 FYNNEI. Losses at the gene ends were 6 bases for V and 1 base for J; bases not matched to a gene: 4. The CDR3 loop is CASRATSGQETQYF. CDR3 coding DNA: TGTGCCAGCAGGGCTACTAGCGGCCAAGAGACCCAGTACTTC.

This sequence joins TRBV9 and TRBJ2-3; 11 bases fit TRBD2. Germline V gene sequence: CDR1 SGDLS, CDR2 YYNGEE. V dropped 3 bases and J dropped 5; count of bases not matched to a gene: 5. The length of the CDR3 is 15 residues. The DNA of the CDR3 is TGTGCCAGCAGCGCTCTAGCGGGAGGTGGAGATACGCAGTATTTT. Translation: CASSALAGGGDTQYF.

This clone was found a few times. The rearrangement uses TRBV6-5 and TRBJ2-7; 8 nucleotides align to TRBD1. Germline V CDR1 and CDR2: MNHEY, SVGAGI. CDR3 length equals 14 residues. V shed 7 bases and J 2 bases; nucleotides not matched to a gene: 7. The CDR3 region has the DNA TGTGCCAGCACCACAGGGGGTAGTCCCTACGAGCAGTACTTC. It specifies CASTTGGSPYEQYF.